The rows below give T cell receptor beta chains drawn from one sample of a study of blood T cell repertoires in COVID-19. Here immunoSEQ multiplex PCR was the method, and the copy in TCRdb shows in-frame clones only, minus some. Counted here are approximately 280,000 clones, about nine tenths occurring once; the ten biggest clones make up roughly 2.2%. The sequenced material came from peripheral blood. All receptors come from a man aged 50 to 60 with acute or convalescent COVID-19. Both conserved end residues are part of each CDR3. D genes are given only for firm matches. Clone size is given for some rows only: seen once, a few or many times, or a class if the clone is expanded.

d_gene: NA; abundance: NA; j_gene: TRBJ2-5; v_gene: TRBV6-5; CDR3aa: CASTQGSQETQYF; CDR3nt: TGTGCCAGTACACAGGGTTCCCAAGAGACCCAGTACTTC
d_gene: NA; abundance: NA; j_gene: TRBJ2-5; v_gene: TRBV6-1; CDR3aa: CASSDGGRETQYF; CDR3nt: TGTGCCAGCAGTGACGGGGGGCGGGAGACCCAGTACTTC
d_gene: NA; abundance: NA; j_gene: TRBJ1-5; v_gene: TRBV6-6; CDR3aa: CASSYSGGSNQPQHF; CDR3nt: TGTGCCAGCAGTTACTCGGGGGGGTCCAATCAGCCCCAGCATTTT
d_gene: TRBD1; abundance: NA; j_gene: TRBJ2-7; v_gene: TRBV7-3; CDR3aa: CASSKGPLTGPSF; CDR3nt: TGTGCCAGCAGTAAAGGGCCGCTGACAGGGCCTTCCTTC
d_gene: TRBD1; abundance: once; j_gene: TRBJ2-5; v_gene: TRBV7-2; CDR3aa: CASSWGQGLQETQYF; CDR3nt: TGTGCCAGCAGCTGGGGACAGGGGCTCCAAGAGACCCAGTACTTC
d_gene: NA; abundance: NA; j_gene: TRBJ1-2; v_gene: TRBV3-1/TRBV3-2; CDR3aa: CASSQPGVRGYTF; CDR3nt: TGTGCCAGCAGCCAGCCCGGAGTTCGTGGCTACACCTTC
d_gene: NA; abundance: NA; j_gene: TRBJ1-1; v_gene: TRBV18; CDR3aa: CASSPQGDTEAFF; CDR3nt: TGTGCCAGCTCACCACAGGGGGACACTGAAGCTTTCTTT
d_gene: TRBD1; abundance: NA; j_gene: TRBJ1-6; v_gene: TRBV3-1/TRBV3-2; CDR3aa: CASSRQDWTRGQAYNSPLHF; CDR3nt: TGTGCCAGCAGCCGCCAAGATTGGACCAGGGGGCAGGCCTATAATTCACCCCTCCACTTT
d_gene: NA; abundance: NA; j_gene: TRBJ1-6; v_gene: TRBV7-9; CDR3aa: CASGEATYNSPLHF; CDR3nt: TGTGCCAGCGGGGAGGCGACCTATAATTCACCCCTCCACTTT
d_gene: NA; abundance: NA; j_gene: TRBJ2-7; v_gene: TRBV14; CDR3aa: CASSHNYEQYF; CDR3nt: TGTGCCAGCAGCCACAACTACGAGCAGTACTTC
d_gene: NA; abundance: NA; j_gene: TRBJ1-1; v_gene: TRBV3-1/TRBV3-2; CDR3aa: CASSTQLNTEAFF; CDR3nt: TGTGCCAGCAGCACACAGTTGAACACTGAAGCTTTCTTT
d_gene: TRBD2; abundance: NA; j_gene: TRBJ2-2; v_gene: TRBV10-1; CDR3aa: CASRAGANTGELFF; CDR3nt: TGCGCCAGCCGGGCGGGGGCGAACACCGGGGAGCTGTTTTTT
d_gene: NA; abundance: NA; j_gene: TRBJ1-2; v_gene: TRBV6-6; CDR3aa: CASRPYLTARYGYTF; CDR3nt: TGTGCCAGCAGACCATATCTGACTGCCCGCTATGGCTACACCTTC